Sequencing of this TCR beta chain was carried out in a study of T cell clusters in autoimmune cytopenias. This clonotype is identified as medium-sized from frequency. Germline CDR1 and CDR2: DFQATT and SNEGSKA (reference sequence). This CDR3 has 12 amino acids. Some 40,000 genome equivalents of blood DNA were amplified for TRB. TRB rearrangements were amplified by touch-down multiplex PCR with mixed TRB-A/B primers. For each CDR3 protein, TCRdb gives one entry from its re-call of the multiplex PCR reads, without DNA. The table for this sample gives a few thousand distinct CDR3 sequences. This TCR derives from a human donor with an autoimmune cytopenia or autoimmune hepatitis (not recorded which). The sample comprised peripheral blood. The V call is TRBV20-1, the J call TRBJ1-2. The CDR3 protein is CSAAGRARGYTF.